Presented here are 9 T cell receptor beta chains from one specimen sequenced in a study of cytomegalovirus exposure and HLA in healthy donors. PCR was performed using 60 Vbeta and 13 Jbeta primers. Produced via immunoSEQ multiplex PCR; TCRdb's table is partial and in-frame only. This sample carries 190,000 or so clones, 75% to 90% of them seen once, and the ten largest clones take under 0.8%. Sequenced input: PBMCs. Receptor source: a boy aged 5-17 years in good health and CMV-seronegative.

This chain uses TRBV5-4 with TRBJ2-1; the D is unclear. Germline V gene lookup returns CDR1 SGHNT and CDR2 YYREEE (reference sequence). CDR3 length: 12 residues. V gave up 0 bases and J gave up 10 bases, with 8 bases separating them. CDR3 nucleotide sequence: TGTGCCAGCAGCTTGGGGGCTGACGAGCAGTTCTTC. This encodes CASSLGADEQFF.

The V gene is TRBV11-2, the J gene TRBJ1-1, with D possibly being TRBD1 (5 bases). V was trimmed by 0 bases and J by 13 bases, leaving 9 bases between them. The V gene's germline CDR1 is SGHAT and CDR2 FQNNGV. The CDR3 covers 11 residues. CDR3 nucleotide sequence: TGTGCCAGCAGCTTAGAGGGGCGCGTTTTCTTT. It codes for CASSLEGRVFF.

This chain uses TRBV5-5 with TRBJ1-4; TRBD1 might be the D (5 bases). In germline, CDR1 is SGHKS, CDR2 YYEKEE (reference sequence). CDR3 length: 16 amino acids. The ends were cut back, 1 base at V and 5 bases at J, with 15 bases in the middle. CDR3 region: CASSLRVGGSNEKLFF. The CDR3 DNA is TGTGCCAGCAGCTTGAGGGTGGGGGGATCCAATGAAAAACTGTTTTTT.

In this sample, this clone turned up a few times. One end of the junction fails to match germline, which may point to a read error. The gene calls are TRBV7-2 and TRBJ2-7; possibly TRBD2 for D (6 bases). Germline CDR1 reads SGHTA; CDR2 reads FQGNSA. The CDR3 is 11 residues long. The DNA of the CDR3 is TGTGCCAGCAGCTACGGGGAGCGGGTGGACTTC. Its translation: CASSYGERVDF.

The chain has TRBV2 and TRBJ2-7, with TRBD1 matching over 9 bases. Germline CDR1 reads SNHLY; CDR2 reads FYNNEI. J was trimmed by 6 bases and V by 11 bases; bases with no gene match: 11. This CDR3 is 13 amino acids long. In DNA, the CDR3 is TGTGCCGGACTGGGACAGGGAGTCCGCGAGCAGTACTTC. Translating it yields CAGLGQGVREQYF.

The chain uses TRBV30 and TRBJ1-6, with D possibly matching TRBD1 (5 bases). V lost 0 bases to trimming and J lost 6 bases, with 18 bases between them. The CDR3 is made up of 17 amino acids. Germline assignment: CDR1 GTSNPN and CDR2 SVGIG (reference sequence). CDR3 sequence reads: CAWSVPQGYLINSPLHF. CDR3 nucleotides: TGTGCCTGGAGTGTACCCCAGGGTTATTTAATTAATTCACCCCTCCACTTT.

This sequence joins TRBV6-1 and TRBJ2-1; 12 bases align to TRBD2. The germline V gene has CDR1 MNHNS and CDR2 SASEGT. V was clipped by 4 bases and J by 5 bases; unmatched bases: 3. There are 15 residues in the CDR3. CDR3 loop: CASSVTSGSHNEQFF. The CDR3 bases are TGTGCCAGCAGTGTGACTAGCGGGAGCCACAATGAGCAGTTCTTC.

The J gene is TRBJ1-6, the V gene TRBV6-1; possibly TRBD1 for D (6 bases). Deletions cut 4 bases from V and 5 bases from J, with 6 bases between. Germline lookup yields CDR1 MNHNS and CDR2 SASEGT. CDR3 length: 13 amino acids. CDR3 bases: TGTGCCAGCAGTGGACAGGATAATTCACCCCTCCACTTT. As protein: CASSGQDNSPLHF.

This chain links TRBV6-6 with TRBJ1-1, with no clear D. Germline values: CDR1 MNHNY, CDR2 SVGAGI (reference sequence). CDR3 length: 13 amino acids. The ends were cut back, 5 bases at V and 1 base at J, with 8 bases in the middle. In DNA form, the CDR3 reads TGTGCCAGCAGTGTGACGGGGAACACTGAAGCTTTCTTT. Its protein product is CASSVTGNTEAFF.